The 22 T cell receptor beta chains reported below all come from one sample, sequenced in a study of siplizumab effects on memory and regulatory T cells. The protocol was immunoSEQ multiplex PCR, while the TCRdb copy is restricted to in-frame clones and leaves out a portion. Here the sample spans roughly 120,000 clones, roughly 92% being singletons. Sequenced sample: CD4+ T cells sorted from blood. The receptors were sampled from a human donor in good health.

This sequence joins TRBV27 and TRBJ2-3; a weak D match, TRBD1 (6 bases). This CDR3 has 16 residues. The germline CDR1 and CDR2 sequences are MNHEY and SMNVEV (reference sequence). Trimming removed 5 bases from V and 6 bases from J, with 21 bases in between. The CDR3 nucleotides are TGTGCCAGCAGTCCTCTCACAGGGAAACCTCCGGATACGCAGTATTTT. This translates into CASSPLTGKPPDTQYF.

The CDR3 DNA reads TGTGCCAGCAGCTTAGAGGGAGCGGGAACCGGGGAGCTGTTTTTT. It encodes CASSLEGAGTGELFF. This chain joins TRBV11-1 and TRBJ2-2; TRBD2 matches 7 bases. CDR3 length: 15 residues. Germline values: CDR1 SGHAT, CDR2 FQDESV (reference sequence). The V gene end was trimmed by 1 base and the J gene end by 5 bases; junction bases not matched to a gene: 4.

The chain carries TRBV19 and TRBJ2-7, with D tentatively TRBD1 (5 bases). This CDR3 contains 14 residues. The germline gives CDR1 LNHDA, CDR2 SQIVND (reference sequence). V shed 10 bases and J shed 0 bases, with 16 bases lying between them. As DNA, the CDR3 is TGTGCCACCTCCCGGGCCAGGGCCTCCTACGAGCAGTACTTC. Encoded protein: CATSRARASYEQYF.

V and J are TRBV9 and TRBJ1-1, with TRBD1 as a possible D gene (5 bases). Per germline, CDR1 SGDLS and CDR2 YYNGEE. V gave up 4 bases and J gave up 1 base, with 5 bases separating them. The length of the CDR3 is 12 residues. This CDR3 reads CASSTGNTEAFF. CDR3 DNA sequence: TGTGCCAGCAGCACAGGGAACACTGAAGCTTTCTTT.

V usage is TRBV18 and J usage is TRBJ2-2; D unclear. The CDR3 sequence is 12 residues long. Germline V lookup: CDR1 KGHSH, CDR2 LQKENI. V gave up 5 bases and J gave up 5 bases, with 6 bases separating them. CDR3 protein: CASSTRTGELFF. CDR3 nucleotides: TGTGCCAGCTCAACACGAACCGGGGAGCTGTTTTTT.

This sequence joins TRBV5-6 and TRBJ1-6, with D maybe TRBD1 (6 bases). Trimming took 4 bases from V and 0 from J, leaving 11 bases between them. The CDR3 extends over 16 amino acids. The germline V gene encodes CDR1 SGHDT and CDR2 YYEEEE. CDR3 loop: CASSEGGGSYNSPLHF. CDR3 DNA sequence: TGTGCCAGCAGCGAAGGAGGGGGCTCCTATAATTCACCCCTCCACTTT.

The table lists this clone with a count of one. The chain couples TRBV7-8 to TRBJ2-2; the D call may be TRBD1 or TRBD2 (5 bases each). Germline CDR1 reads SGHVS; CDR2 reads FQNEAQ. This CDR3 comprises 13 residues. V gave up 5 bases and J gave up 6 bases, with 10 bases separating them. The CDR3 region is CASSIVGAGELFF. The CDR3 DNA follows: TGTGCCAGCAGCATAGTGGGGGCCGGGGAGCTGTTTTTT.

This chain's CDR3 is CASSPIDGGVSPLHF. Written as DNA, the CDR3 is TGTGCCAGCAGCCCCATAGACGGGGGAGTTTCACCCCTCCACTTT. The gene calls are TRBV27 and TRBJ1-6; maybe TRBD1 (5 bases). Deletions cut 6 bases from V and 9 bases from J, with 18 bases between. Germline V gene sequence: CDR1 MNHEY, CDR2 SMNVEV (reference sequence). The CDR3 consists of 15 residues.

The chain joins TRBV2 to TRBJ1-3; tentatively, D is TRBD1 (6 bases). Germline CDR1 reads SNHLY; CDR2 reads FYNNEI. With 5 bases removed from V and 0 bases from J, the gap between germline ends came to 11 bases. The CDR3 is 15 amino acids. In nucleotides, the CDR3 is TGTGCCAGCAGTCGACAGGCGAACTCTGGAAACACCATATATTTT. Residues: CASSRQANSGNTIYF.

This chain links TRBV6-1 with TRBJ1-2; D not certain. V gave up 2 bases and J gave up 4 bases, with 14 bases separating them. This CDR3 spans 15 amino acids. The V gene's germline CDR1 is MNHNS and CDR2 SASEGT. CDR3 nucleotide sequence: TGTGCCAGCAGTGAAATGCGGCAGGCGCTCTATGGCTACACCTTC. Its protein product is CASSEMRQALYGYTF.

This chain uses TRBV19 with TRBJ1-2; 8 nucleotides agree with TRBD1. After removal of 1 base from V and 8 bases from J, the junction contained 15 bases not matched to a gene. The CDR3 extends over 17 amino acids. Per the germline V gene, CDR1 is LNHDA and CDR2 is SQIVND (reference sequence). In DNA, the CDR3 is TGTGCCAGTAGTATAGGCAGGGGGCGCAGGGTGCCAGAAGGCTACACCTTC. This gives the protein CASSIGRGRRVPEGYTF. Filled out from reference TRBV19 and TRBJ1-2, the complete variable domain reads DGGITQSPKYLFRKEGQNVTLSCEQNLNHDAMYWYRQDPGQGLRLIYYSQIVNDFQKGDIAEGYSVSREKKESFPLTVTSAQKNPTAFYLCASSIGRGRRVPEGYTFGSGTRLTVV.

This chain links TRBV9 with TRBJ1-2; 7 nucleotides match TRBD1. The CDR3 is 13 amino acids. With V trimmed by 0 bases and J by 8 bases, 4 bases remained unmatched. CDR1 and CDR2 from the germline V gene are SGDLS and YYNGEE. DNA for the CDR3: TGTGCCAGCAGCGTAGCGGCAGGGGGAGGCTACACCTTC. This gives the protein CASSVAAGGGYTF. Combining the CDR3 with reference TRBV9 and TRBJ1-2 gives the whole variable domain DSGVTQTPKHLITATGQRVTLRCSPRSGDLSVYWYQQSLDQGLQFLIQYYNGEERAKGNILERFSAQQFPDLHSELNLSSLELGDSALYFCASSVAAGGGYTFGSGTRLTVV.

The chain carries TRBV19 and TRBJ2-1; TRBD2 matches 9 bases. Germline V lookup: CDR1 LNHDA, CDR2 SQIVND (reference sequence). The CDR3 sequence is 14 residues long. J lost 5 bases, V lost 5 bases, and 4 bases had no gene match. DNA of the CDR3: TGTGCCAGTAGTTCTGCGGGGGGGGACAATGAGCAGTTCTTC. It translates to CASSSAGGDNEQFF.

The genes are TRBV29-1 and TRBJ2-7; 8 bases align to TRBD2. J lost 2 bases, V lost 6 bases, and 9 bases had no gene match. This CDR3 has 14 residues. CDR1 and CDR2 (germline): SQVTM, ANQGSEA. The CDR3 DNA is TGCAGCGTCCCCAACCGGGAGGGCCCCTACGAGCAGTACTTC. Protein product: CSVPNREGPYEQYF.

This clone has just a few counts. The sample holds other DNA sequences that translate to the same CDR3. CDR3 nucleotide sequence: TGTGCCACCAGCCGGGACAGGGGCAATCAGCCCCAGCATTTT. It encodes CATSRDRGNQPQHF. J is TRBJ1-5 and V is TRBV15, with TRBD1 identical over 9 bases. The junction had 1 base not matched to a gene; V was cut back by 5 bases and J by 2 bases. CDR1 LNHNV and CDR2 YYDKDF come from the germline V gene (reference sequence). There are 14 residues in the CDR3. Supplemented by reference TRBV15 and TRBJ1-5, the full variable domain reads DAMVIQNPRYQVTQFGKPVTLSCSQTLNHNVMYWYQQKSSQAPKLLFHYYDKDFNNEADTPDNFQSRRPNTSFCFLDIRSPGLGDTAMYLCATSRDRGNQPQHFGDGTRLSIL.

The DNA for the CDR3 is TGTGCCAGCAGTGGTTCCCAGGGGGCTTTTCAGCCCCAGCATTTT. It specifies CASSGSQGAFQPQHF. The rearrangement joins TRBV6-1 to TRBJ1-5; TRBD1 agrees at 8 bases. Unmatched junction bases numbered 8, after V lost 4 bases and J lost 6 bases. Germline lookup yields CDR1 MNHNS and CDR2 SASEGT. This CDR3 region has 15 residues.

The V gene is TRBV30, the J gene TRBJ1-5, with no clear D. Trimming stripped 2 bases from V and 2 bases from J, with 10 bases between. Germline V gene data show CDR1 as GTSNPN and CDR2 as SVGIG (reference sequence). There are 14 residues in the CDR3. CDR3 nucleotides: TGTGCCTGGAGTTCACAGACGGGCAATCAGCCCCAGCATTTT. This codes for CAWSSQTGNQPQHF. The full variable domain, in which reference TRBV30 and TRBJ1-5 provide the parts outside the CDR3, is SQTIHQWPATLVQPVGSPLSLECTVEGTSNPNLYWYRQAAGRGLQLLFYSVGIGQISSEVPQNLSASRPQDRQFILSSKKLLLSDSGFYLCAWSSQTGNQPQHFGDGTRLSIL.

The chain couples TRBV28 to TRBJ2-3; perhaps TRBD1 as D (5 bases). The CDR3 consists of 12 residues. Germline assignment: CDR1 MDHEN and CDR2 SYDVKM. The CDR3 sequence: CALQGGADTQYF. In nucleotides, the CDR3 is TGTGCTCTCCAGGGCGGCGCAGATACGCAGTATTTT.

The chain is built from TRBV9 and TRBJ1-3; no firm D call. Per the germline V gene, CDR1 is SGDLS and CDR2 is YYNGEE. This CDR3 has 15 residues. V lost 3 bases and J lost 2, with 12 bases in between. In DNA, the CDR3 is TGTGCCAGCAGCGCCGGATTAGGAACTGGAAACACCATATATTTT. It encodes CASSAGLGTGNTIYF.

The CDR3 DNA follows: TGTGCCAGCAGCCCATTAGACTACGAGCAGTACTTC. It is translated as CASSPLDYEQYF. This sequence joins TRBV7-9 and TRBJ2-7, with D unclear. Germline CDR1 reads SEHNR; CDR2 reads FQNEAQ (reference sequence). The V end lost 5 bases, the J end lost 3 bases, and 8 bases lay between the germline ends. The CDR3 length is 12 residues. The whole variable domain, filled in from reference TRBV7-9 and TRBJ2-7, reads DTGVSQNPRHKITKRGQNVTFRCDPISEHNRLYWYRQTLGQGPEFLTYFQNEAQLEKSRLLSDRFSAERPKGSFSTLEIQRTEQGDSAMYLCASSPLDYEQYFGPGTRLTVT.

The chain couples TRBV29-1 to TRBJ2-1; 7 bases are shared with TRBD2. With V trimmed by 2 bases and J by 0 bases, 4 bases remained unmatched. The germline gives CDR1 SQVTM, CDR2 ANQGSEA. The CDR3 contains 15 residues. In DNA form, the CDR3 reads TGCAGCGTTGAACCACTAGCGAGCTCCTACAATGAGCAGTTCTTC. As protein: CSVEPLASSYNEQFF.

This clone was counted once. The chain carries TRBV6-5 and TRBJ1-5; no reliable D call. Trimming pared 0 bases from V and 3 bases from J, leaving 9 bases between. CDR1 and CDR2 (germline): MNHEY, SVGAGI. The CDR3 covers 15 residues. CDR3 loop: CASSYSASPNQPQHF. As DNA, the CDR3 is TGTGCCAGCAGTTACTCGGCATCTCCCAATCAGCCCCAGCATTTT.